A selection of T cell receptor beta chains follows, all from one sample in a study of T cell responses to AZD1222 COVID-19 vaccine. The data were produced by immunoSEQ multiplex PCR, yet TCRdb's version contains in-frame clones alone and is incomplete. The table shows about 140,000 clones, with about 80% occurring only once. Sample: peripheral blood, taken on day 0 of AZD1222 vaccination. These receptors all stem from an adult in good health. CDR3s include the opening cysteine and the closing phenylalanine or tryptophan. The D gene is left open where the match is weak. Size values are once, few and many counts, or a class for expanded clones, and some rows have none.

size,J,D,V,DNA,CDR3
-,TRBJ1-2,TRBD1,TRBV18,TGTGCCAGCTCACCGGGAGACAGGGGCGGTAACAACTATGGCTACACCTTC,CASSPGDRGGNNYGYTF
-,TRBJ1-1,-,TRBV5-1,TGCGCCAGCAGCTTGGTAATATCGGCACCCGAAAAAGCTTTCTTT,CASSLVISAPEKAFF
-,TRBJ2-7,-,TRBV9,TGTGCCAGCAGCGTAGGAGGGACGGTTAACTACGAGCAGTACTTC,CASSVGGTVNYEQYF
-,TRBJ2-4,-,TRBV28,TGTGCCAGCAGTTTCGCGGGTTTCCGAGTAGCCAAAAACATTCAGTACTTC,CASSFAGFRVAKNIQYF
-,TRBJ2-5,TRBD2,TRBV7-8,TGTGCCAGCAGCCCCCGCGGGGGGGGCCGTGTGGAGGCCCAGTACTTC,CASSPRGGGRVEAQYF
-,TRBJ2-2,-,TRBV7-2,TGTGCCAGCAGCCTTGCATGGGGCAGCACCGGGGAGCTGTTTTTT,CASSLAWGSTGELFF
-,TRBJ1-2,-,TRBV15,TGTGCCACCAGCAGAGGTGGGTCCCAGGGCTACACCTTC,CATSRGGSQGYTF
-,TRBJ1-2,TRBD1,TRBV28,TGTGCCAGCAGACCCCAGACAGGGAGGAACTATGGCTACACCTTC,CASRPQTGRNYGYTF
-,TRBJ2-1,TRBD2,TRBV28,TGTGCCAGCAGTCCCGGCCGGGGGGAAGTGAATGAGCAGTTCTTC,CASSPGRGEVNEQFF
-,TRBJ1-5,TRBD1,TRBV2,TGTGCCAGCAGTGCCCGGACAGGGCCCGATCAGCCCCAGCATTTT,CASSARTGPDQPQHF
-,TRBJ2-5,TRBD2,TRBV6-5,TGTGCCACCGGGGGACTACAAGAGACCCAGTACTTC,CATGGLQETQYF
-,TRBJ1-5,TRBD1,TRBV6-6,TGTGCCAGCAGTTACGATCGACAGGGTGGACAGCCCCAGCATTTT,CASSYDRQGGQPQHF
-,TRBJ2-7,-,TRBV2,TGTGCCAGCAGTGAACTCGTGACGGGGAACGAGCAGTACTTC,CASSELVTGNEQYF
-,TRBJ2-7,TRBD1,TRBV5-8,TGTGCCAGCAGCTCGAACCGGGACAGGGCCTACGAGCAGTACTTC,CASSSNRDRAYEQYF
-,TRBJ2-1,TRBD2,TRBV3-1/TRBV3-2,TGTGCCAGCACCACTAGCGGGGGGGACAATGAGCAGTTCTTC,CASTTSGGDNEQFF
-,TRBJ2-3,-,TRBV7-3,TGTGCCAGCAGCTTCAATGAGGGGGATACGCAGTATTTT,CASSFNEGDTQYF
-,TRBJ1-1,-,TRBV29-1,TGCAGCGCCCTGGCGGGGGACGCTGAAGCTTTCTTT,CSALAGDAEAFF
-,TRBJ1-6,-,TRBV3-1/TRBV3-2,TGTGCCAGCAGCCAAGGTAGGAGTTCACCCCTCCACTTT,CASSQGRSSPLHF
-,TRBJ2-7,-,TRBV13,TGTGCCAGCAGCTCAGCGAGGGCAAAGGGGGACTACGAGCAGTACTTC,CASSSARAKGDYEQYF
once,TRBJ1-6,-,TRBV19,TGTGCCAGTAGTATCCCCGCGAATAATTCACCCCTCCACTTT,CASSIPANNSPLHF
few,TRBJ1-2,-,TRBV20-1,TGCAGTGCTAGGGCAGGGGTTAGCTACACCTTC,CSARAGVSYTF
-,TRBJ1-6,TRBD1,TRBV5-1,TGCGCCAGCAGCGGCGGCGGGACAGGGGGCGCAGGTCAGAATTCACCCCTCCACTTT,CASSGGGTGGAGQNSPLHF
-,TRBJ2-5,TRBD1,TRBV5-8,TGTGCCACATTCTACAGGGGTCCGTACCAAGAGACCCAGTACTTC,CATFYRGPYQETQYF
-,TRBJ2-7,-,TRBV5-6,TGTGCCAGCAGCTCCAATTCCGGGAAGAACAGAGGCTCCTACGAGCAGTACTTC,CASSSNSGKNRGSYEQYF
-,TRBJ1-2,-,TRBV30,TGTGCCTGGAGTAATGGCAGGCTTAACTATGGCTACACCTTC,CAWSNGRLNYGYTF
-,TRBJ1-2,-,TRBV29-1,TGCAGCGTTGAGGAGGAAATGGACTATGGCTACACCTTC,CSVEEEMDYGYTF
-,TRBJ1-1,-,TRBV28,TGTGCCAGCAGCGTCGTCGGGGCGCGGACTGAAGCTTTCTTT,CASSVVGARTEAFF
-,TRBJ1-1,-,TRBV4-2,TGTGCCAGCAGCCGTATTGAACAGGCTGAAGCTTTCTTT,CASSRIEQAEAFF
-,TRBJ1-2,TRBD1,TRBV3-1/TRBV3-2,TGTGCCAGCAGCCAGGGGACAGGCGCCTATGGCTACACCTTC,CASSQGTGAYGYTF
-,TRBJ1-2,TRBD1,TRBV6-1,TGTGCCAGCAGTGAAGGGACAGGGGGCGCGGGTAACTATGGCTACACCTTC,CASSEGTGGAGNYGYTF
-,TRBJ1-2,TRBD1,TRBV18,TGTGCCAGCTCACTTAAGAACAGGGGGCGATCCTATGGCTACACCTTC,CASSLKNRGRSYGYTF
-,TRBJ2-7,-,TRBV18,TGTGCCAGCTCACCGAGTCCCTACGAGCAGTACTTC,CASSPSPYEQYF
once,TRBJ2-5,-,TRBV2,TGTGCCAGCAGTGGGGGGAGAACAGAGACCCAGTACTTC,CASSGGRTETQYF
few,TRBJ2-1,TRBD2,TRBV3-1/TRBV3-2,TGTGCCACAGCTCCACTCCAGCGGGGTTTCAATGAGCAGTTCTTC,CATAPLQRGFNEQFF
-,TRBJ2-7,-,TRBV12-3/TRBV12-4,TGTGCCAGCGGATTTGGATTCTACGAGCAGTACTTC,CASGFGFYEQYF
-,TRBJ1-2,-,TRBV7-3,TGTGCCAGCAGCTTAACGGAGGCGGGCGATAGGACCTTC,CASSLTEAGDRTF
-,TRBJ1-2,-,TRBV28,TGTGCCAGCAGTTTATGGTCAAGAGGACAATCTTATGGCTACACCTTC,CASSLWSRGQSYGYTF
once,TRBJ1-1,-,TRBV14,TGTGCCAGCAGCCAGGCAGGACCGCTTGAAGCTTTCTTT,CASSQAGPLEAFF